This T cell receptor beta chain came from a study of T-cell reconstitution after alpha-beta-depleted transplantation in children. Study-level findings and limits: Some patients' high day-60 TCRbeta diversity was traced to surviving recipient T cells and thymic progenitors. The main origin of T-cell counts and diversity one year after transplant was newly produced T cells.

The V segment lost 5 bases and the J segment 3 bases; nucleotides outside the gene matches: 7. The CDR3 loop spans 14 amino acids. Per the germline V gene, CDR1 is KGHSH and CDR2 is LQKENI. TCRbeta library construction was performed incorporating unique molecular identifiers. TCRdb used MiXCR to reprocess the PCR reads, holding one entry per CDR3 protein. The sample comprises tens of thousands of distinct CDR3 sequences, roughly 5% of which are singletons, and around 30% rests with the top ten. This clonotype was detected ten times or more. Antigen unknown. This clonotype originated in a female patient aged 2 to 10 who had a stem cell transplant for aplastic anemia, so the T cells may come from the graft donor. The source material was PBMCs, mostly from graft donor cells, sampled 60 days after TCRalphabeta/CD19-depleted stem cell transplant. V usage is TRBV18 and J usage is TRBJ2-7; TRBD1 matches at 7 bases. Here the CDR3 DNA reads TGTGCCAGCTCAGTGGGACAGCTTTTCTACGAGCAGTACTTC. Its protein product is CASSVGQLFYEQYF.